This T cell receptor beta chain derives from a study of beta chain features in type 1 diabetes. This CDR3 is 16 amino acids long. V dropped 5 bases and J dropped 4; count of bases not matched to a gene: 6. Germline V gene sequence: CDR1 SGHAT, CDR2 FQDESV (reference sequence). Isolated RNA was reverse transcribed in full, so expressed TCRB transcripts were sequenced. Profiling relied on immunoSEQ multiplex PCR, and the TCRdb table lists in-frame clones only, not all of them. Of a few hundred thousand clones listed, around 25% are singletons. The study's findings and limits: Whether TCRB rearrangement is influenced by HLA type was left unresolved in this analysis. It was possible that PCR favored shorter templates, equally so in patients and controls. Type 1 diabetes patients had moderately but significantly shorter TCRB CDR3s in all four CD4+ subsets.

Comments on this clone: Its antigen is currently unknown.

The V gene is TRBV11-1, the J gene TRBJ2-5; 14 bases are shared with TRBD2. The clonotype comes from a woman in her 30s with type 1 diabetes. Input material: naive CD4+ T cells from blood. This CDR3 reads CASSVGLAGGGETQYF. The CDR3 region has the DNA TGTGCCAGCAGCGTCGGACTAGCGGGAGGCGGAGAGACCCAGTACTTC.